This entry lists 2 T cell receptor beta chains sequenced from one sample in a study of CD8 T cells in Susac syndrome. RNA totalling about 0.5 to 1 ug underwent reverse transcription with random hexamers. TCRdb reprocessed the immunoSEQ multiplex PCR reads with MiXCR, giving one entry per CDR3 protein. This sample has 110,000 to 150,000 distinct CDR3 sequences, with about 94% found just once. The sample consisted of CD4+ T cells from PBMCs. Receptors were obtained from a human donor with Susac syndrome.

The chain employs TRBV19 and TRBJ1-5; D is perhaps TRBD1 (5 bases). With 7 bases removed from V and 2 bases from J, the gap between germline ends came to 15 bases. In germline, CDR1 is LNHDA, CDR2 SQIVND (reference sequence). CDR3 size: 15 residues. DNA for the CDR3: TGTGCCAGTACCCCCTTCGGAGGGGGCAATCAGCCCCAGCATTTT. Encoded protein: CASTPFGGGNQPQHF.

The rearrangement joins TRBV4-1 to TRBJ2-1; TRBD2 is a possible D gene (6 bases). Germline V gene data show CDR1 as MGHRA and CDR2 as YSYEKL. Trimming pared 6 bases from V and 5 bases from J, leaving 17 bases between. CDR3 size: 15 residues. The chain's CDR3 is CASSLIAEINNEQFF. The CDR3 nucleotides read TGCGCCAGCAGTCTTATAGCGGAAATTAACAATGAGCAGTTCTTC.